Reported below is one T cell receptor beta chain. This specimen includes other DNA sequences encoding the same CDR3. Sequenced by immunoSEQ multiplex PCR; TCRdb stores in-frame clones only, minus some. The sample records around 15,000 clones, just over 70% being singletons. These data are taken from a study of OX40 agonist ivuxolimab in advanced cancers. This CDR3 is built from 15 residues. Trimming took 9 bases from V and 7 from J, leaving 22 bases between them. CDR1 and CDR2 from the germline V gene are MNHEY and SMNVEV (reference sequence). The sequences come from CD4+ or CD8+ T cells sorted from blood, collected in a trial of the OX40 agonist ivuxolimab. The rearrangement links TRBV27 to TRBJ2-1; D may match TRBD1 or TRBD2 (6 bases each). The receptor was isolated from an adult with an advanced solid tumor such as melanoma, head and neck, liver or kidney cancer. The CDR3 loop is CASKLSSGGGNEQFF. CDR3 DNA: TGTGCCAGTAAGCTTTCCAGCGGAGGGGGAAATGAGCAGTTCTTC.